These T cell receptor beta chains were read from a single sample in a study of CD8 T cells in ankylosing spondylitis. One entry per CDR3 protein results from TCRdb running MiXCR on the 5' RACE reads. The sample carries approximately 550,000 distinct CDR3 sequences, about 13% recorded once. Sequencing was carried out using blood, either unsorted or a sorted T cell fraction (not recorded which). These receptors originate from a male donor with ankylosing spondylitis. Each CDR3 is given with its conserved first and last residue. D genes are given only for firm matches. Some rows have no size entry. The others give once, few or many, or a class for an expanded clone.

d_gene | j_gene | v_gene | abundance | CDR3aa | CDR3nt
. | TRBJ1-2 | TRBV25-1 | . | CASSEYNPHMGYTF | TGTGCCAGCAGTGAATATAATCCCCATATGGGCTACACCTTC
TRBD1 | TRBJ2-7 | TRBV12-3/TRBV12-4 | few | CASRRTGVDEQYF | TGTGCCAGCAGGCGGACAGGGGTCGACGAGCAGTACTTC
. | TRBJ2-5 | TRBV10-2 | many | CASSAWDHQETQYF | TGCGCCAGCAGTGCGTGGGACCACCAAGAGACCCAGTACTTC
TRBD2 | TRBJ2-3 | TRBV7-2 | few | CASSLVAGIDTQYF | TGTGCCAGCAGCTTAGTAGCGGGAATAGATACGCAGTATTTT
TRBD2 | TRBJ2-3 | TRBV3-1 | . | CASSQAGGVTDTQYF | TGTGCCAGCAGCCAAGCGGGAGGCGTTACGGATACGCAGTATTTT
TRBD1 | TRBJ1-1 | TRBV6-6 | . | CASNQGGTGEAFF | TGTGCCAGCAATCAGGGGGGAACAGGTGAAGCTTTCTTT
. | TRBJ2-7 | TRBV20-1 | few | CSATSQRIFSYEQYF | TGCAGTGCTACCTCCCAGAGGATATTCTCCTACGAGCAGTACTTC
. | TRBJ1-5 | TRBV20-1 | . | CSARAGTPDNQPQHF | TGCAGTGCTAGGGCCGGGACACCGGACAATCAGCCCCAGCATTTT
TRBD1 | TRBJ1-2 | TRBV2 | few | CASSGDRPAVEIYGYTF | TGTGCCAGCAGTGGGGACAGACCGGCCGTTGAAATTTATGGCTACACCTTC
TRBD2 | TRBJ2-3 | TRBV2 | many | CASRFAGATDTQYF | TGTGCCAGCAGGTTCGCGGGAGCCACAGATACGCAGTATTTT
. | TRBJ2-3 | TRBV24-1 | many | CATSGSGKTDTQYF | TGTGCCACCAGTGGAAGCGGAAAAACAGATACGCAGTATTTT
TRBD1 | TRBJ1-2 | TRBV24-1 | . | CATSDPGTADYGYTF | TGTGCCACCAGTGATCCCGGGACAGCGGACTATGGCTACACCTTC
TRBD2 | TRBJ2-7 | TRBV3-1 | . | CASSPRAGVTGEQYF | TGTGCCAGCAGCCCACGAGCGGGAGTAACAGGCGAGCAGTACTTC
. | TRBJ2-1 | TRBV5-1 | few | CASSWGLYNEQFF | TGCGCCAGCAGCTGGGGCCTCTACAATGAGCAGTTCTTC
. | TRBJ2-5 | TRBV25-1 | many | CASSEFGTQYF | TGTGCCAGCAGTGAATTTGGGACCCAGTACTTC
. | TRBJ1-2 | TRBV3-1 | many | CASSPFWGRPDLQNYGYTF | TGTGCCAGCAGCCCTTTTTGGGGCCGACCCGACCTTCAGAACTATGGCTACACCTTC